These 23 T cell receptor beta chains were all obtained from the same sample, sequenced in a study of CD8 T cells in ankylosing spondylitis. Via MiXCR, TCRdb re-called the 5' RACE reads, giving one row per CDR3 protein. Of 35,000 to 45,000 distinct CDR3 sequences listed, approximately 9.9% are singletons. The sequenced material came from blood, either unsorted or a sorted T cell fraction (not recorded which). The receptors were sampled from a male donor with ankylosing spondylitis or in good health (not recorded which).

The gene calls are TRBV3-1 and TRBJ2-5; the D gene is possibly TRBD1 (6 bases). The V and J ends lost 3 bases and 7 bases respectively, with 18 bases between them. Looked up from germline, CDR1 is LGHDT and CDR2 is YNNKEL (reference sequence). The length of the CDR3 is 15 residues. The CDR3 protein is CASSHRSGRGWTQYF. Here the CDR3 DNA reads TGTGCCAGCAGCCACCGATCGGGCAGGGGATGGACCCAGTACTTC.

At least ten counts were recorded for this clonotype. The chain employs TRBV2 and TRBJ1-2, with 8 bases lining up with TRBD1. The CDR3 is 15 residues long. After removal of 6 bases from V and 1 base from J, the junction contained 7 bases not matched to a gene. Germline V gene lookup returns CDR1 SNHLY and CDR2 FYNNEI. The DNA for the CDR3 is TGTGCCAGCAGGACAGGGGACGCGCTTAACTATGGCTACACCTTC. Translation: CASRTGDALNYGYTF. Full variable domain (rest looked up from reference TRBV2 and TRBJ1-2): EPEVTQTPSHQVTQMGQEVILRCVPISNHLYFYWYRQILGQKVEFLVSFYNNEISEKSEIFDDQFSVERPDGSNFTLKIRSTKLEDSAMYFCASRTGDALNYGYTFGSGTRLTVV.

This chain connects TRBV7-9 to TRBJ2-5, with 11 nucleotides matching TRBD2. With V trimmed by 5 bases and J by 2 bases, 7 bases remained unmatched. CDR1 and CDR2 (germline): SEHNR, FQNEAQ (reference sequence). CDR3 length equals 16 residues. The CDR3 DNA reads as TGTGCCAGCAGCCGACGTCGACTAGCGGGACAAGAGACCCAGTACTTC. Protein: CASSRRRLAGQETQYF.

This clonotype was seen a few times. This chain joins TRBV20-1 and TRBJ2-1; D might be TRBD1 (5 bases). Germline lookup yields CDR1 DFQATT and CDR2 SNEGSKA (reference sequence). Trimming stripped 6 bases from V and 0 bases from J, with 15 bases between. The CDR3 runs 15 residues. CDR3 amino acids: CSAQDTERSYNEQFF. The CDR3 region has the DNA TGCAGTGCCCAGGACACGGAACGCTCCTACAATGAGCAGTTCTTC.

This clonotype showed up many times. The gene calls are TRBV5-5 and TRBJ2-7; D gene ambiguous. Germline loops: CDR1 SGHKS, CDR2 YYEKEE (reference sequence). The V gene lost 0 bases and the J gene lost 7 bases, with 11 bases spanning the gap. The CDR3 has 13 residues. The CDR3, as DNA: TGTGCCAGCAGCTTGGGAGCCAGGATGGAGCAGTACTTC. Protein product: CASSLGARMEQYF.

This clonotype was observed at least ten times. This chain links TRBV12-3 or TRBV12-4 with TRBJ2-2, with 9 positions matching TRBD1. Unmatched junction bases numbered 3, after V lost 4 bases and J lost 3 bases. The CDR3 has 15 amino acids. The CDR3 bases are TGTGCCAGCAGTTGGGACAGGGTAGACACCGGGGAGCTGTTTTTT. Translated, it gives CASSWDRVDTGELFF.

This clonotype has ten or more counts. The chain recombines TRBV11-2 with TRBJ1-2; D gene ambiguous. In germline, CDR1 is SGHAT, CDR2 FQNNGV. V lost 0 bases and J 1 base, leaving 18 bases between the germline ends. The CDR3 length is 18 residues. This CDR3 is CASSLDRDLSRGNYGYTF. CDR3 coding DNA: TGTGCCAGCAGCTTAGACAGAGACCTATCCCGTGGTAACTATGGCTACACCTTC. Supplemented by reference TRBV11-2 and TRBJ1-2, the full variable domain reads EAGVAQSPRYKIIEKRQSVAFWCNPISGHATLYWYQQILGQGPKLLIQFQNNGVVDDSQLPKDRFSAERLKGVDSTLKIQPAKLEDSAVYLCASSLDRDLSRGNYGYTFGSGTRLTVV.

The J gene is TRBJ2-3, the V gene TRBV7-2; no clear D gene. Germline-derived CDR1 and CDR2 are SGHTA and FQGNSA. This CDR3 spans 14 amino acids. Trimming pared 0 bases from V and 2 bases from J, leaving 6 bases between. In DNA, the CDR3 is TGTGCCAGCAGCTTAGCCAGAAACACAGATACGCAGTATTTT. Residues: CASSLARNTDTQYF.

The CDR3 is CASIDPTGGNEKLFF. CDR3 bases: TGTGCCAGCATCGACCCTACAGGGGGCAACGAAAAACTGTTTTTT. The chain couples TRBV2 to TRBJ1-4; TRBD1 agrees at 9 bases. Germline V lookup: CDR1 SNHLY, CDR2 FYNNEI. The length of the CDR3 is 15 residues. V lost 7 bases and J lost 8; bases outside the gene matches: 11. The full variable domain, with the rest looked up from reference TRBV2 and TRBJ1-4, is EPEVTQTPSHQVTQMGQEVILRCVPISNHLYFYWYRQILGQKVEFLVSFYNNEISEKSEIFDDQFSVERPDGSNFTLKIRSTKLEDSAMYFCASIDPTGGNEKLFFGSGTQLSVL.

Written as DNA, the CDR3 is TGCAGTGCTAGGCAGCGACCGAACACTGAAGCTTTCTTT. Its translation is CSARQRPNTEAFF. V is TRBV20-1 and J is TRBJ1-1; D is unresolved. V was trimmed by 3 bases and J by 1 base, leaving 9 bases between them. CDR3 length equals 13 residues. In germline, CDR1 is DFQATT, CDR2 SNEGSKA (reference sequence).

This clonotype occurred many times. The V call is TRBV4-2, the J call TRBJ2-7; tentatively, D is TRBD1 (8 bases). This CDR3 spans 15 amino acids. V was clipped by 5 bases and J by 0 bases, with 14 bases between them. CDR1 and CDR2 (germline): LGHNA, YNFKEQ. The CDR3 sequence is CASSRGGTGSYEQYF. The CDR3 bases are TGTGCCAGCAGCAGGGGGGGGACAGGCTCCTACGAGCAGTACTTC.

This clonotype came up many times. The chain carries TRBV29-1 and TRBJ1-2, with 7 bases identical to TRBD1. Trimming removed 4 bases from V and 4 bases from J; junction bases left unmatched: 9. CDR3 size: 14 residues. Germline V lookup: CDR1 SQVTM, CDR2 ANQGSEA. In nucleotides, the CDR3 is TGCAGCGTTGCCGCGACAGGGATCTTCTATGGCTACACCTTC. Translated: CSVAATGIFYGYTF.

Ten or more counts support this clonotype. The chain is built from TRBV27 and TRBJ2-2, with 9 positions matching TRBD1. Germline V gives CDR1 MNHEY, CDR2 SMNVEV (reference sequence). Trimming took 6 bases from V and 3 from J; bases not matched to a gene: 5. The CDR3 spans 15 residues. CDR3: CASSLDRGYTGELFF. The CDR3 coding sequence is TGTGCCAGCAGCTTGGACAGGGGATACACCGGGGAGCTGTTTTTT.

At least ten counts were recorded for this clonotype. J is TRBJ2-1 and V is TRBV10-3, with TRBD1 matching 8 bases. Looked up from germline, CDR1 is ENHRY and CDR2 is SYGVKD. The CDR3 sequence is 15 residues long. V lost 1 base, J lost 8 bases, and 7 bases stayed unmatched. CDR3 in amino acids: CAISEFPGGRDEQFF. CDR3 nucleotide sequence: TGTGCCATCAGTGAGTTCCCAGGGGGCAGGGATGAGCAGTTCTTC.

The chain couples TRBV6-2 or TRBV6-3 to TRBJ2-1, with 9 bases lining up with TRBD1. V lost 3 bases, J lost 4 bases, and 4 bases stayed unmatched. Germline assignment: CDR1 MNHEY and CDR2 SVGEGT. This CDR3 is built from 15 residues. The CDR3 region is CASSYFGQGYNEQFF. CDR3 DNA sequence: TGTGCCAGCAGTTATTTCGGACAGGGGTACAATGAGCAGTTCTTC.

Many counts were recorded for this clonotype. The chain joins TRBV12-3 or TRBV12-4 to TRBJ2-7, with D perhaps matching TRBD1 (6 bases). The V gene lost 3 bases and the J gene lost 2 bases, with 17 bases spanning the gap. CDR3 length equals 16 residues. CDR3 nucleotides: TGTGCCAGCAGTTTGGGGGCAGCTTCCTTCCCCTACGAGCAGTACTTC. Amino acids: CASSLGAASFPYEQYF.

As concerns this clonotype: Since a much larger clone is just one base distant, this may be a read error. The J gene is TRBJ1-3, the V gene TRBV7-2, with D unresolved. Looked up from germline, CDR1 is SGHTA and CDR2 is FQGNSA. The length of the CDR3 is 19 residues. Trimming shortened V by 1 base and J by 2 bases, and 21 bases separated the two germline ends. As DNA, the CDR3 is TGTGCCAGCAGCTTAGGGCAAAAGAGAAGTGGGATTCCTGGAAACACCATATATTTT. The encoded protein is CASSLGQKRSGIPGNTIYF.

This clonotype was counted ten times or more. The chain carries TRBV12-3 or TRBV12-4 and TRBJ1-1, with 7 nucleotides matching TRBD1. This CDR3 comprises 15 residues. With V trimmed by 5 bases and J by 4 bases, 10 bases remained unmatched. The CDR3 DNA reads as TGTGCCAGCAGTGAAGCCTTGACAGGGAGCACTGAAGCTTTCTTT. Translated: CASSEALTGSTEAFF.

The rearrangement uses TRBV12-3 or TRBV12-4 and TRBJ2-3; 10 bases are shared with TRBD1. The junction had 8 bases not matched to a gene; V was cut back by 3 bases and J by 2 bases. The CDR3 has 17 residues. DNA of the CDR3: TGTGCCAGCAGTTTCCCCGGACAGGGGGATAACACAGATACGCAGTATTTT. Protein sequence: CASSFPGQGDNTDTQYF.

This clonotype appeared many times. The gene calls are TRBV6-1 and TRBJ2-1, with a weak D call TRBD2 (6 bases). The CDR3 spans 15 residues. Per the germline V gene, CDR1 is MNHNS and CDR2 is SASEGT. Trimming removed 1 base at V and 1 base at J, with 8 bases between. The CDR3 DNA reads TGTGCCAGCAGTGAAGGGAGGGCTTCCTACAATGAGCAGTTCTTC. Translation gives CASSEGRASYNEQFF.

This clonotype was detected ten times or more. The chain joins TRBV5-1 to TRBJ1-4; 9 positions match TRBD1. The junction had 6 bases not matched to a gene; V was cut back by 4 bases and J by 8 bases. CDR3 size: 14 residues. Germline values: CDR1 SGHRS, CDR2 YFSETQ. For the CDR3, the DNA is TGCGCCAGCAGCCGAGACAGGGGGAAGGAAAAACTGTTTTTT. Protein product: CASSRDRGKEKLFF.

The CDR3 protein is CASNGGQGRANYGYTF. CDR3 nucleotide sequence: TGTGCCAGCAATGGAGGGCAGGGGCGAGCTAACTATGGCTACACCTTC. The rearrangement uses TRBV2 and TRBJ1-2, with D perhaps matching TRBD1 (6 bases). Trimming cost V 7 bases and J 0 bases, with 18 bases left between them. The CDR3 has 16 amino acids. Germline CDR1 and CDR2: SNHLY and FYNNEI.

In this sample, this clonotype turned up many times. The rearrangement links TRBV29-1 to TRBJ2-7; possible D gene TRBD1, 6 bases. CDR1 and CDR2 from the germline V gene are SQVTM and ANQGSEA. The V gene lost 6 bases and the J gene lost 4 bases, with 19 bases spanning the gap. The CDR3 extends over 14 amino acids. CDR3 DNA sequence: TGCAGCGTGACTACAGGGTCTCCCTTTTACGAGCAGTACTTC. Encoded protein: CSVTTGSPFYEQYF.